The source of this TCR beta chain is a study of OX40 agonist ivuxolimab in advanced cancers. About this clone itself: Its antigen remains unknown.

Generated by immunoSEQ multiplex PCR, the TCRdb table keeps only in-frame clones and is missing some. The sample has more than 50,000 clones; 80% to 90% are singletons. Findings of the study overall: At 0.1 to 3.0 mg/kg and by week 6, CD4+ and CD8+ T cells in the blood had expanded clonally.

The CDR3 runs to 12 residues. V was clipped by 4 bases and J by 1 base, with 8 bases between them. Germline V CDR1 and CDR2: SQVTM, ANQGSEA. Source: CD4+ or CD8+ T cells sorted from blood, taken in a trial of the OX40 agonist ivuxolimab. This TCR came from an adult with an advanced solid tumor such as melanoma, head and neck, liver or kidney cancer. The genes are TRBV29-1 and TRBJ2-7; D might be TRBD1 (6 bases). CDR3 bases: TGCAGCGTTGGACAGGCATCCTACGAGCAGTACTTC. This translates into CSVGQASYEQYF.